Below are 2 T cell receptor beta chains sequenced from a single sample in a study of early T cells in non-severe SARS-CoV-2 infection. TCRdb ran MiXCR on the 5' RACE reads and lists one entry per CDR3 protein. Among around 33,000 distinct CDR3 sequences, roughly 6% were seen once, and the ten largest hold around 7.1%. Input material: whole blood. Source of these receptors: an adult who was a healthcare worker with PCR-confirmed SARS-CoV-2 infection or an uninfected control (not recorded which).

In its sample, this clonotype was seen many times. The chain has TRBV6-5 and TRBJ2-2, with D unclear. The CDR3 contains 14 residues. Germline CDR1 reads MNHEY; CDR2 reads SVGAGI. Trimming removed 5 bases at V and 7 bases at J, with 14 bases between. The CDR3: CASSPSTEFGELFF. The CDR3 nucleotides are TGTGCCAGCAGTCCTTCGACTGAGTTCGGGGAGCTGTTTTTT.

This clonotype showed up many times. The CDR3 DNA reads as TGTGCCAGCAGCGGAGGACAGGGTGCAGATACGCAGTATTTT. Encoded protein: CASSGGQGADTQYF. V usage is TRBV11-2 and J usage is TRBJ2-3; TRBD1 aligns across 8 bases. V trimming: 5 bases; J trimming: 4 bases; junction bases outside the gene matches: 5. Germline V gives CDR1 SGHAT, CDR2 FQNNGV. The length of the CDR3 is 14 residues.